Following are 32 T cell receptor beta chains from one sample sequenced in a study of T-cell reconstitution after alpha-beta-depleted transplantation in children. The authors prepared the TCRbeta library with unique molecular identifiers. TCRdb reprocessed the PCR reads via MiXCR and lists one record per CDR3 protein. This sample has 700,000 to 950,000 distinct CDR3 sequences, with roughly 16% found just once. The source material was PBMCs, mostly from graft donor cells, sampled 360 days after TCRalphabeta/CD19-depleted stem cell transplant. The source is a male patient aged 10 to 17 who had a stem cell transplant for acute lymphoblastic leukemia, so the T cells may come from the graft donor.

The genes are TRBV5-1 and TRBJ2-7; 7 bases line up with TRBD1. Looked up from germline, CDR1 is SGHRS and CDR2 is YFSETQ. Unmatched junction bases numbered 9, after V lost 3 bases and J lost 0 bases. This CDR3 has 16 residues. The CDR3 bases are TGCGCCAGCAGCTCCCACCCAGGGGGAAGCTCCTACGAGCAGTACTTC. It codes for CASSSHPGGSSYEQYF.

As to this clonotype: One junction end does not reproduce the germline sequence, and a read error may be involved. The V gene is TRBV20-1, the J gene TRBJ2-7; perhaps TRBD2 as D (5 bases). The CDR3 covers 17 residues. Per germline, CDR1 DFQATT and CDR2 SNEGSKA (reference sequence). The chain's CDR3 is CCAPRPTLGRFGYEQYF. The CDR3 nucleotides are TGCTGTGCCCCTAGGCCCACACTAGGCAGGTTCGGGTACGAGCAGTACTTC.

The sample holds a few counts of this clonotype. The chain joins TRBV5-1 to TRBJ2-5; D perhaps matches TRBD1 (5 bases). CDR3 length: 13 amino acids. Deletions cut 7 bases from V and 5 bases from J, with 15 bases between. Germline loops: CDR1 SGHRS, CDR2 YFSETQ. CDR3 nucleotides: TGCGCCAGCGTCCTGGAAGGGGCGGAGACCCAGTACTTC. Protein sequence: CASVLEGAETQYF.

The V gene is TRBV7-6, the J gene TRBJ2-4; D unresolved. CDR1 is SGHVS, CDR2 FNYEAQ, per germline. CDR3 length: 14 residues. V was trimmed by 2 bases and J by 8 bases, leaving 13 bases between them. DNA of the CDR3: TGTGCCAGCAGCTTAAGTTTCCCTGGGGACATTCAGTACTTC. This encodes CASSLSFPGDIQYF.

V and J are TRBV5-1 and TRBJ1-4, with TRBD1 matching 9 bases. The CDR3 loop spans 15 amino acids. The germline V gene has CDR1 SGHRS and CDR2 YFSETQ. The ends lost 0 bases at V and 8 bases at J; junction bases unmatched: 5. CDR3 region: CASSLEDRGREKLFF. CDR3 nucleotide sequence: TGCGCCAGCAGCTTGGAGGACAGGGGCCGGGAAAAACTGTTTTTT.

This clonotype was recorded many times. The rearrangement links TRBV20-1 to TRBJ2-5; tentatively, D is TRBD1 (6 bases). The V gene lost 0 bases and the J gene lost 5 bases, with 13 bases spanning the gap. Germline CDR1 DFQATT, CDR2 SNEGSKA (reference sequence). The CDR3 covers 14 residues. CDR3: CSARDGRGGETQYF. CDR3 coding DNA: TGCAGTGCTAGAGATGGCAGGGGCGGGGAGACCCAGTACTTC.

CDR3 residues: CASSLIGSGDTQYF. In nucleotides, the CDR3 is TGTGCCAGCAGTTTAATAGGGTCTGGGGATACGCAGTATTTT. The V call is TRBV12-3 or TRBV12-4, the J call TRBJ2-3; D unresolved. V shed 2 bases and J shed 6 bases, with 12 bases lying between them. The CDR3 runs 14 residues.

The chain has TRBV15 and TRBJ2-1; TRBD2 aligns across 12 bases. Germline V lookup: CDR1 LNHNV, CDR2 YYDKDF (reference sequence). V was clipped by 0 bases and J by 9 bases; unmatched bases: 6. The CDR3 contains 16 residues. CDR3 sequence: CATSRDRLAGVSEQFF. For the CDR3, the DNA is TGTGCCACCAGCAGAGACCGACTAGCGGGAGTTAGTGAGCAGTTCTTC.

In DNA, the CDR3 is TGTGCCAGCAGTGGGGTTGCAAACAATGAGCAGTTCTTC. Its translation: CASSGVANNEQFF. V and J are TRBV12-3 or TRBV12-4 and TRBJ2-1; D ambiguous. V was clipped by 5 bases and J by 5 bases, with 10 bases between them. The CDR3 consists of 13 residues.

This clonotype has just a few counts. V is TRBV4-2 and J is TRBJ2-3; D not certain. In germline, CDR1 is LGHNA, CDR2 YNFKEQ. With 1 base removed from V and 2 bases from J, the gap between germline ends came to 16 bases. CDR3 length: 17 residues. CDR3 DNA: TGTGCCAGCAGCCAAGGCCGGCATGGCGGTTCCACAGATACGCAGTATTTT. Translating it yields CASSQGRHGGSTDTQYF.

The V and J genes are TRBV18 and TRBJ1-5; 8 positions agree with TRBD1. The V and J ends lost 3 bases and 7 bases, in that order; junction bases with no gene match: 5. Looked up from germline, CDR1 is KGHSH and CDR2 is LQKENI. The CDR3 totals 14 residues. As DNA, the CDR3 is TGTGCCAGCTCACCGACAGGGGCCAAACAGCCCCAGCATTTT. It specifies CASSPTGAKQPQHF.

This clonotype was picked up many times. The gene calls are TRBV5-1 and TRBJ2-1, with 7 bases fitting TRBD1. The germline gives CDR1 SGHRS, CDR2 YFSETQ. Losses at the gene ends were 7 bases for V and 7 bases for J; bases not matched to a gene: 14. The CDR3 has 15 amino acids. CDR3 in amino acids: CASSFWGQPLNEQFF. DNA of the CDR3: TGCGCCAGCTCCTTTTGGGGACAGCCTTTAAATGAGCAGTTCTTC. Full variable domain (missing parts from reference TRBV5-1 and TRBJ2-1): KAGVTQTPRYLIKTRGQQVTLSCSPISGHRSVSWYQQTPGQGLQFLFEYFSETQRNKGNFPGRFSGRQFSNSRSEMNVSTLELGDSALYLCASSFWGQPLNEQFFGPGTRLTVL.

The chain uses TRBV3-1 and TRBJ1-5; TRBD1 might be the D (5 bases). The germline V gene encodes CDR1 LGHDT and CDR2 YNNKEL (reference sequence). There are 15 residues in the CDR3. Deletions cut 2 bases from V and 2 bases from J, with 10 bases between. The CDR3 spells CASSQWPGGNQPQHF. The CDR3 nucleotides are TGTGCCAGCAGCCAATGGCCGGGGGGCAATCAGCCCCAGCATTTT.

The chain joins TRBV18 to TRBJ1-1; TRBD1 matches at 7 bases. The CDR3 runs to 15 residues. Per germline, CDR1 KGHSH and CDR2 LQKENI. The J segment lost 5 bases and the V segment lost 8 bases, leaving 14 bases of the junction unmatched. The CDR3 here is CASALGGAKYTEAFF. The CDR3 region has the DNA TGTGCCAGCGCCTTAGGGGGCGCAAAGTATACTGAAGCTTTCTTT.

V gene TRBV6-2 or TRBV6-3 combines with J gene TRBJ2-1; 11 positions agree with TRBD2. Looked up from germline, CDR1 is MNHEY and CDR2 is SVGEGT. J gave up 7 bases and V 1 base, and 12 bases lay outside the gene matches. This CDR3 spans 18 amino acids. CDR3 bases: TGTGCCAGCAGTTACTACTTGTACGGGGCTAGCGGGAGGAATGAGCAGTTCTTC. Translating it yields CASSYYLYGASGRNEQFF.

As DNA, the CDR3 is TGCAGCGTTGATGGCGGGATTCCTGTGACCCAGTACTTC. Its translation: CSVDGGIPVTQYF. V usage is TRBV29-1 and J usage is TRBJ2-5; D may be TRBD2 (6 bases). The CDR3 covers 13 residues. The germline CDR1 and CDR2 sequences are SQVTM and ANQGSEA. Trimming took off 3 bases at V and 7 bases at J, with 15 bases between the two ends.

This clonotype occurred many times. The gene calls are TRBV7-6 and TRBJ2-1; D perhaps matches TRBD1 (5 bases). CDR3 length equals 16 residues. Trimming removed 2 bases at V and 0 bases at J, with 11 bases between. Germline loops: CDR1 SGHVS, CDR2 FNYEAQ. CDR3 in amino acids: CASSLRGDSSYNEQFF. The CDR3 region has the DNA TGTGCCAGCAGCTTAAGAGGCGACAGCTCCTACAATGAGCAGTTCTTC.

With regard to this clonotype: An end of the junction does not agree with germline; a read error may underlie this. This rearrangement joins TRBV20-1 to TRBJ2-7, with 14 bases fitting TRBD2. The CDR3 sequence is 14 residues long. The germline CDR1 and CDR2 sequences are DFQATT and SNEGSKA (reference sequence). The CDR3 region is CSAGTSGSSYEQYF. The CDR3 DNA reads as TGTAGTGCGGGGACTAGCGGGAGTTCCTACGAGCAGTACTTC.

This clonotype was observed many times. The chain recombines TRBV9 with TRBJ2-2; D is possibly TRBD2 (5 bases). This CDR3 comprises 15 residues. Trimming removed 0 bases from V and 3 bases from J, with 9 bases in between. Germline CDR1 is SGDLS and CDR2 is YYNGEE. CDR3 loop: CASSVVDSYTGELFF. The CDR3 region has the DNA TGTGCCAGCAGCGTAGTGGACTCGTACACCGGGGAGCTGTTTTTT.

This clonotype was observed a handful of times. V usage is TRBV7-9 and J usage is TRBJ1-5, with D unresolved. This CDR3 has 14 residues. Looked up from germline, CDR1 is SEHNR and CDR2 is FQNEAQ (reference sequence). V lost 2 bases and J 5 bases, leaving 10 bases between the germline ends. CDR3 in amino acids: CASSLPLPDQPQHF. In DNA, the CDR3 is TGTGCCAGCAGCTTACCGTTGCCTGATCAGCCCCAGCATTTT.

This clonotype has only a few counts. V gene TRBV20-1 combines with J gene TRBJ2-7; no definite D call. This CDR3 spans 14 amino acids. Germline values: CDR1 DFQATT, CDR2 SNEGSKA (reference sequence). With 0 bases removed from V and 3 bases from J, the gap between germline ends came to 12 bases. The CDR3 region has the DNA TGCAGTGCTAGAGATCGCGGCGGAGACTACGAGCAGTACTTC. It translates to CSARDRGGDYEQYF.

In DNA, the CDR3 is TGTGCCAGCTCGGGACAGGGGGAGAATCAGCCCCAGCATTTT. Encoded protein: CASSGQGENQPQHF. The chain has TRBV18 and TRBJ1-5; 11 positions match TRBD1. CDR3 length: 14 amino acids. After removal of 6 bases from V and 4 bases from J, the junction contained 2 bases not matched to a gene. CDR1 and CDR2 from the germline V gene are KGHSH and LQKENI.

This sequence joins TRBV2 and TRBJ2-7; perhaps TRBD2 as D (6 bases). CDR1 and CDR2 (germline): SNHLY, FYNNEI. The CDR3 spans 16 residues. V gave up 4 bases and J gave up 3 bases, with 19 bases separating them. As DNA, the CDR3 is TGTGCCAGCAGTGGGGGTGTGGAGGGGACGTACTACGAGCAGTACTTC. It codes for CASSGGVEGTYYEQYF.

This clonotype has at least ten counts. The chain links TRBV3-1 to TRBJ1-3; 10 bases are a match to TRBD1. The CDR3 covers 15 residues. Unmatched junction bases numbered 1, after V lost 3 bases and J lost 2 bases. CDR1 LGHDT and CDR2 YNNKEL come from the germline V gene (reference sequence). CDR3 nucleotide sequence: TGTGCCAGCAGCCAGGGACAGGGGACTGGAAACACCATATATTTT. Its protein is CASSQGQGTGNTIYF.

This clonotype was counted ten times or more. CDR3 amino acids: CASSLRLAVQETQYF. The CDR3 coding sequence is TGTGCCAGCAGTTTACGACTAGCGGTCCAAGAGACCCAGTACTTC. The chain is built from TRBV12-3 or TRBV12-4 and TRBJ2-5, with 9 positions matching TRBD2. The CDR3 is 15 amino acids. V shed 2 bases and J 1 base; nucleotides not matched to a gene: 2.

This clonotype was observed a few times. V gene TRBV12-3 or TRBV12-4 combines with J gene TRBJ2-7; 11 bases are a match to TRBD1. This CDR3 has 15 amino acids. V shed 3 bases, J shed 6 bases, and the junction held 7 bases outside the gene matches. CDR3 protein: CASSFFGTGGPEQYF. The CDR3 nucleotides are TGTGCCAGCAGTTTTTTCGGGACAGGGGGACCCGAGCAGTACTTC.

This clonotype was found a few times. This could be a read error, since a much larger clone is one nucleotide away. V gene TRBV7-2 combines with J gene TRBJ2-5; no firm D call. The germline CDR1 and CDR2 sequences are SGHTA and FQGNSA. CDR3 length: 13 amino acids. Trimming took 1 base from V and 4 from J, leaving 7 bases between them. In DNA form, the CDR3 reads TGTGCCAGCAGCTTAGGACATGGAGAGACCCAGTACTTC. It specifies CASSLGHGETQYF.

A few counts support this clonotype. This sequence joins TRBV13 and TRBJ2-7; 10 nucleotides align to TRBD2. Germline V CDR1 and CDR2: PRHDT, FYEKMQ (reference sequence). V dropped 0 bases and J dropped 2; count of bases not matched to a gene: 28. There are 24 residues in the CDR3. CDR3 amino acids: CASSLGVLGSSGSFYSDVPYEQYF. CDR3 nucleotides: TGTGCCAGCAGCTTAGGGGTGTTAGGGTCTAGCGGGAGCTTTTACTCGGATGTGCCCTACGAGCAGTACTTC. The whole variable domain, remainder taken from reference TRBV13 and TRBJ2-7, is AAGVIQSPRHLIKEKRETATLKCYPIPRHDTVYWYQQGPGQDPQFLISFYEKMQSDKGSIPDRFSAQQFSDYHSELNMSSLELGDSALYFCASSLGVLGSSGSFYSDVPYEQYFGPGTRLTVT.

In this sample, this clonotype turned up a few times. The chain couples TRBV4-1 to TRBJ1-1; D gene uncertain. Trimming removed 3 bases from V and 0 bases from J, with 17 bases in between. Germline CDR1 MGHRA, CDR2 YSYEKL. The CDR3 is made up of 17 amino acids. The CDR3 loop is CASSHIGPELMNTEAFF. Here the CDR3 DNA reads TGCGCCAGCAGCCATATTGGGCCAGAGTTAATGAACACTGAAGCTTTCTTT.

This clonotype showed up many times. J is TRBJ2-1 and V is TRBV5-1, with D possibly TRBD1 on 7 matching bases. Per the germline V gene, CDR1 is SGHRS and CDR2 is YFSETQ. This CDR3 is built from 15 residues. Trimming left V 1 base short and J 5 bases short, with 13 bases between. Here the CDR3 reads CASSLLTGEDNEQFF. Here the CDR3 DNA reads TGCGCCAGCAGCTTGTTAACAGGGGAGGACAATGAGCAGTTCTTC.

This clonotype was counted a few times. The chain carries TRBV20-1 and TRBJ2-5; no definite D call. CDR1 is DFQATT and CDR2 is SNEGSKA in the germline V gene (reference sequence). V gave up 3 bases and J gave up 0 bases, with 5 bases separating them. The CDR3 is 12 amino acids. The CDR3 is CSARYYQETQYF. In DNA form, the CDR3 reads TGCAGTGCTAGGTACTACCAAGAGACCCAGTACTTC.

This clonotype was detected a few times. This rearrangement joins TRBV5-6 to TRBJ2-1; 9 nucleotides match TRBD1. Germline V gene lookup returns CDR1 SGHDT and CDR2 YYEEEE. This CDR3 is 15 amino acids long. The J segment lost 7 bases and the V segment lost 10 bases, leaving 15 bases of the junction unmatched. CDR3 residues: CAAQPPGQGLNEQFF. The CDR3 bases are TGTGCCGCACAGCCCCCGGGACAGGGACTAAATGAGCAGTTCTTC.